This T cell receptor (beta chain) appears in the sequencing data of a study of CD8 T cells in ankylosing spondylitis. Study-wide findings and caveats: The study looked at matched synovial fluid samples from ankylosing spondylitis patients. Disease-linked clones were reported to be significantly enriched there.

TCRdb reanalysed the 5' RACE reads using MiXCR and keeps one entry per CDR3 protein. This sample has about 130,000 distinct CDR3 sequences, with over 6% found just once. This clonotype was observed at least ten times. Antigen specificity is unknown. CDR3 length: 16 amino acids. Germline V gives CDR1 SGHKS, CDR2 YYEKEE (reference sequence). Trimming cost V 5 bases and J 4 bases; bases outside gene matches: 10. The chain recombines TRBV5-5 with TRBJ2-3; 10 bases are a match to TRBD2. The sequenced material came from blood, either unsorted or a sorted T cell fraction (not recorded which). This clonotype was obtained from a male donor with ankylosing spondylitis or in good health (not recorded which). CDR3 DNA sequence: TGTGCCAGCAGAACTGAAGGACTAGCGGTGCCAGATACGCAGTATTTT. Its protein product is CASRTEGLAVPDTQYF.